The 3 T cell receptor beta chains below all came from one sample that was sequenced in a study of cytomegalovirus exposure and HLA in healthy donors. PCR primers comprised 60 Vbeta and 13 Jbeta primers. Profiled with immunoSEQ multiplex PCR; TCRdb holds only in-frame clones, not every one. The sample has about 130,000 clones; approximately 71% are singletons. The source material was PBMCs. These receptors all come from an older woman in good health and CMV-seronegative.

The chain has TRBV2 and TRBJ1-1; 8 bases map to TRBD1. In germline, CDR1 is SNHLY, CDR2 FYNNEI. V trimming: 4 bases; J trimming: 6 bases; junction bases outside the gene matches: 10. The CDR3 totals 15 residues. DNA for the CDR3: TGTGCCAGCAGTGGCAGGGACAGGCCCCAGGCTGAAGCTTTCTTT. This encodes CASSGRDRPQAEAFF.

V gene TRBV7-8 combines with J gene TRBJ1-5; 11 bases are shared with TRBD1. Germline V CDR1 and CDR2: SGHVS, FQNEAQ. This CDR3 contains 15 residues. V lost 5 bases to trimming and J lost 6 bases; unmatched junction nucleotides: 6. The CDR3 region has the DNA TGTGCCAGCAGCCAACCGGGACAGGGGGGTCAGCCCCAGCATTTT. Protein product: CASSQPGQGGQPQHF.

CDR3 nucleotide sequence: TGTGCCAGCACCCCTAGCGGGCGTAGCTCCTACGAGCAGTACTTC. Protein product: CASTPSGRSSYEQYF. This chain links TRBV11-2 with TRBJ2-5; 8 nucleotides line up with TRBD2. The better agreement between TRBJ2-7 and the DNA end casts doubt on the J call. The germline gives CDR1 SGHAT, CDR2 FQNNGV. The CDR3 loop spans 15 amino acids.